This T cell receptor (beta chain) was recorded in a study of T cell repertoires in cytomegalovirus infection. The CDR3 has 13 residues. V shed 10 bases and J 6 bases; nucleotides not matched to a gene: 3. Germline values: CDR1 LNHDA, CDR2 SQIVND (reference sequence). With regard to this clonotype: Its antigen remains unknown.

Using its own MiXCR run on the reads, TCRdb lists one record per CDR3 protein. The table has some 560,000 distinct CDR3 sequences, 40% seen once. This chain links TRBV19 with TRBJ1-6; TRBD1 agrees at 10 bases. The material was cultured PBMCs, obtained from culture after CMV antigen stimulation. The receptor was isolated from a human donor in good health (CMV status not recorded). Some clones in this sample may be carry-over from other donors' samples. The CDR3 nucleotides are TGTGCCACCTGGGACAGGGGTAATTCACCCCTCCACTTT. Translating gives CATWDRGNSPLHF.